These 21 T cell receptor beta chains were sequenced from one sample in a study of CD8 T cells in Susac syndrome. It was with random hexamers that roughly 0.5 to 1 ug RNA was reverse transcribed. TCRdb re-called the immunoSEQ multiplex PCR reads through MiXCR, storing one row per CDR3 protein. The sample holds a few hundred thousand distinct CDR3 sequences, about 90% seen once. The specimen was CD4+ T cells from PBMCs. These receptors originate from a human donor with multiple sclerosis.

The rearrangement uses TRBV19 and TRBJ2-7, with 10 bases identical to TRBD1. The V segment lost 7 bases and the J segment 2 bases; nucleotides outside the gene matches: 8. The CDR3 runs 15 residues. Germline loops: CDR1 LNHDA, CDR2 SQIVND (reference sequence). Here the CDR3 DNA reads TGTGCCAGTAATTCGCCGGGACAGGGGACCTACGAGCAGTACTTC. It translates to CASNSPGQGTYEQYF.

The chain combines TRBV14 with TRBJ2-5; D gene unclear. Trimming stripped 6 bases from V and 2 bases from J, with 22 bases between. This CDR3 has 17 residues. Germline CDR1 and CDR2: SGHDN and FVKESK. CDR3 sequence: CASRATRPFWGQETQYF. Here the CDR3 DNA reads TGTGCCAGCAGAGCTACGCGGCCCTTCTGGGGTCAAGAGACCCAGTACTTC.

The V call is TRBV18, the J call TRBJ2-4, with a possible D match to TRBD1 (5 bases). CDR1 is KGHSH, CDR2 LQKENI, per germline. The V gene lost 6 bases and the J gene lost 0 bases, with 18 bases spanning the gap. The CDR3 runs 17 residues. This CDR3 is CASSTIQAILAKNIQYF. As DNA, the CDR3 is TGTGCCAGCTCCACGATACAGGCGATTCTAGCCAAAAACATTCAGTACTTC.

The rearrangement links TRBV29-1 to TRBJ2-1; D is ambiguous. From germline, CDR1 is SQVTM and CDR2 ANQGSEA. This CDR3 has 15 residues. V gave up 7 bases and J gave up 4 bases, with 20 bases separating them. The CDR3: CSAVGYPSQYNEQFF. The DNA of the CDR3 is TGCAGCGCCGTAGGTTACCCTTCCCAGTACAATGAGCAGTTCTTC.

The CDR3 reads CASRRRELSTTDTQYF. Written as DNA, the CDR3 is TGCGCCAGCAGACGCAGGGAGCTCTCTACCACAGATACGCAGTATTTT. The gene calls are TRBV4-1 and TRBJ2-3, with D perhaps TRBD1 or TRBD2 (5 bases each). The germline V and J ends were trimmed by 6 bases and 2 bases, with 18 bases remaining between them. This CDR3 has 16 residues. CDR1 and CDR2 from the germline V gene are MGHRA and YSYEKL.

V is TRBV7-9 and J is TRBJ1-2; 7 bases align to TRBD1. This CDR3 comprises 13 residues. The germline V gene encodes CDR1 SEHNR and CDR2 FQNEAQ (reference sequence). With V trimmed by 3 bases and J by 13 bases, 11 bases remained unmatched. CDR3 sequence (DNA): TGTGCCAGCAGCTTCATCGGGACAGACCTTTTCACCTTC. The encoded protein is CASSFIGTDLFTF.

In this sample, this clonotype turned up a few times. The V gene is TRBV6-1, the J gene TRBJ1-1; D possibly corresponds to TRBD1 (5 bases). V shed 8 bases and J shed 1 base, with 8 bases lying between them. CDR3 size: 12 residues. Germline-derived CDR1 and CDR2 are MNHNS and SASEGT. The CDR3 coding sequence is TGTGCCAGCGAGGGGCAGAACACTGAAGCTTTCTTT. Encoded protein: CASEGQNTEAFF.

The rearrangement links TRBV4-3 to TRBJ2-3; 8 bases are shared with TRBD2. CDR1 and CDR2 from the germline V gene are LGHNA and YSLEER. V gave up 0 bases and J gave up 6 bases; unmatched junction bases: 14. This CDR3 has 18 amino acids. The CDR3 loop is CASSQDPPGTSSSDTQYF. As DNA, the CDR3 is TGCGCCAGCAGCCAAGATCCGCCAGGGACTAGTTCCTCTGATACGCAGTATTTT.

The J gene is TRBJ2-3, the V gene TRBV5-8; D unclear. CDR1 and CDR2 (germline): SGHTS, YDEGEE. The CDR3 runs to 16 residues. The V and J ends lost 1 base and 0 bases respectively, with 12 bases between them. The CDR3 sequence is CASSLYSLASTDTQYF. In DNA form, the CDR3 reads TGTGCCAGCAGCTTGTACAGCTTAGCTAGCACAGATACGCAGTATTTT.

This clonotype was found once. The V gene is TRBV10-3, the J gene TRBJ1-2; D is unresolved. Germline CDR1 and CDR2: ENHRY and SYGVKD. Trimming pared 5 bases from V and 4 bases from J, leaving 8 bases between. The CDR3 sequence is 12 residues long. CDR3 loop: CAISSEFYGYTF. The CDR3 DNA is TGTGCCATCAGTTCTGAGTTCTATGGCTACACCTTC.

The sample holds one count of this clonotype. The chain links TRBV7-6 to TRBJ1-1; 7 nucleotides align to TRBD1. After removal of 1 base from V and 4 bases from J, the junction contained 6 bases not matched to a gene. The CDR3 runs to 15 residues. The germline CDR1 and CDR2 sequences are SGHVS and FNYEAQ. The CDR3 loop reads CASSLGQGGTTEAFF. CDR3 nucleotides: TGTGCCAGCAGCTTAGGACAGGGCGGGACCACTGAAGCTTTCTTT. The full variable domain, completed using reference TRBV7-6 and TRBJ1-1, is GAGVSQSPRYKVTKRGQDVALRCDPISGHVSLYWYRQALGQGPEFLTYFNYEAQQDKSGLPNDRFSAERPEGSISTLTIQRTEQRDSAMYRCASSLGQGGTTEAFFGQGTRLTVV.

The rearrangement links TRBV11-1 to TRBJ2-5; possibly TRBD1 for D (6 bases). Germline assignment: CDR1 SGHAT and CDR2 FQDESV (reference sequence). This CDR3 comprises 14 residues. Deletions cut 5 bases from V and 5 bases from J, with 15 bases between. CDR3 sequence reads: CASSEAGALETQYF. The CDR3 bases are TGTGCCAGCAGCGAGGCAGGGGCGTTGGAGACCCAGTACTTC.

This clonotype was observed a handful of times. The chain links TRBV7-2 to TRBJ2-7; TRBD2 aligns across 10 bases. The trim removed 1 base at V and 7 bases at J, leaving 10 bases unmatched. CDR1 is SGHTA and CDR2 is FQGNSA in the germline V gene. The CDR3 has 16 amino acids. This CDR3 reads CASSLDRAGGPGEQYF. The CDR3 nucleotides are TGTGCCAGCAGCTTAGATCGAGCGGGAGGGCCAGGAGAGCAGTACTTC.

The CDR3 region has the DNA TGTGCCAGCTCATTAGCGGGTGTGACTGGCACAGATACGCAGTATTTT. It codes for CASSLAGVTGTDTQYF. V is TRBV18 and J is TRBJ2-3, with TRBD2 matching 7 bases. The V gene end was trimmed by 5 bases and the J gene end by 1 base; junction bases not matched to a gene: 9. This CDR3 has 16 amino acids. Germline V gene lookup returns CDR1 KGHSH and CDR2 LQKENI.

V usage is TRBV28 and J usage is TRBJ2-2; 14 nucleotides line up with TRBD2. The V gene end was trimmed by 7 bases and the J gene end by 5 bases; junction bases not matched to a gene: 6. CDR1 is MDHEN and CDR2 is SYDVKM in the germline V gene. The CDR3 has 16 residues. The CDR3 is CASTTSGRAGTGELFF. CDR3 sequence (DNA): TGTGCCAGCACGACTAGCGGGAGGGCCGGAACCGGGGAGCTGTTTTTT.

This chain connects TRBV7-9 to TRBJ2-2; D unclear. V was pared by 8 bases and J by 0 bases, with 13 bases between. CDR1 is SEHNR, CDR2 FQNEAQ, per germline (reference sequence). The CDR3 is made up of 15 amino acids. The CDR3 spells CASLYGSANTGELFF. In DNA form, the CDR3 reads TGTGCCAGCCTCTATGGCTCCGCGAACACCGGGGAGCTGTTTTTT.

This chain joins TRBV7-2 and TRBJ2-6; D is undetermined. Trimming pared 5 bases from V and 1 base from J, leaving 9 bases between. The CDR3 contains 15 residues. CDR1 is SGHTA and CDR2 is FQGNSA in the germline V gene. The CDR3 here is CASSPTTSGANVLTF. The CDR3 DNA sequence: TGTGCCAGCAGCCCGACAACTTCTGGGGCCAACGTCCTGACTTTC. The variable domain in full, with the rest retrieved from reference TRBV7-2 and TRBJ2-6, is GAGVSQSPSNKVTEKGKDVELRCDPISGHTALYWYRQSLGQGLEFLIYFQGNSAPDKSGLPSDRFSAERTGGSVSTLTIQRTQQEDSAVYLCASSPTTSGANVLTFGAGSRLTVL.

The chain joins TRBV5-6 to TRBJ2-1, with a tentative D call TRBD2 (6 bases). Germline CDR1 and CDR2: SGHDT and YYEEEE. With 4 bases removed from V and 4 bases from J, the gap between germline ends came to 12 bases. CDR3 size: 14 residues. The CDR3 DNA follows: TGTGCCAGCAGCGTTAGGGACTTTTACAATGAGCAGTTCTTC. This codes for CASSVRDFYNEQFF.

This chain joins TRBV28 and TRBJ1-1, with D perhaps matching TRBD1 (6 bases). V was pared by 2 bases and J by 3 bases, with 22 bases between. The CDR3 sequence is 18 residues long. Germline V CDR1 and CDR2: MDHEN, SYDVKM. The CDR3 reads CASSLTVGGRRRHTEAFF. The DNA of the CDR3 is TGTGCCAGCAGTTTAACGGTGGGGGGGCGAAGGAGGCACACTGAAGCTTTCTTT.

This chain links TRBV20-1 with TRBJ2-1; the match to TRBD2 covers 10 bases. Germline CDR1 DFQATT, CDR2 SNEGSKA (reference sequence). V lost 3 bases and J lost 8; bases outside the gene matches: 10. This CDR3 is 15 amino acids long. CDR3 sequence reads: CSARDPGLAMDEQFF. CDR3 DNA sequence: TGCAGTGCTAGGGACCCGGGACTAGCGATGGATGAGCAGTTCTTC.

The J gene is TRBJ1-2, the V gene TRBV6-4, with TRBD1 matching over 7 bases. From germline, CDR1 is MRHNA and CDR2 SNTAGT. The CDR3 runs 14 residues. V was pared by 5 bases and J by 3 bases, with 6 bases of the junction left unmatched. The CDR3 bases are TGTGCCAGCAGTAGCGACAGGGAAGACTATGGCTACACCTTC. Amino acids: CASSSDREDYGYTF.